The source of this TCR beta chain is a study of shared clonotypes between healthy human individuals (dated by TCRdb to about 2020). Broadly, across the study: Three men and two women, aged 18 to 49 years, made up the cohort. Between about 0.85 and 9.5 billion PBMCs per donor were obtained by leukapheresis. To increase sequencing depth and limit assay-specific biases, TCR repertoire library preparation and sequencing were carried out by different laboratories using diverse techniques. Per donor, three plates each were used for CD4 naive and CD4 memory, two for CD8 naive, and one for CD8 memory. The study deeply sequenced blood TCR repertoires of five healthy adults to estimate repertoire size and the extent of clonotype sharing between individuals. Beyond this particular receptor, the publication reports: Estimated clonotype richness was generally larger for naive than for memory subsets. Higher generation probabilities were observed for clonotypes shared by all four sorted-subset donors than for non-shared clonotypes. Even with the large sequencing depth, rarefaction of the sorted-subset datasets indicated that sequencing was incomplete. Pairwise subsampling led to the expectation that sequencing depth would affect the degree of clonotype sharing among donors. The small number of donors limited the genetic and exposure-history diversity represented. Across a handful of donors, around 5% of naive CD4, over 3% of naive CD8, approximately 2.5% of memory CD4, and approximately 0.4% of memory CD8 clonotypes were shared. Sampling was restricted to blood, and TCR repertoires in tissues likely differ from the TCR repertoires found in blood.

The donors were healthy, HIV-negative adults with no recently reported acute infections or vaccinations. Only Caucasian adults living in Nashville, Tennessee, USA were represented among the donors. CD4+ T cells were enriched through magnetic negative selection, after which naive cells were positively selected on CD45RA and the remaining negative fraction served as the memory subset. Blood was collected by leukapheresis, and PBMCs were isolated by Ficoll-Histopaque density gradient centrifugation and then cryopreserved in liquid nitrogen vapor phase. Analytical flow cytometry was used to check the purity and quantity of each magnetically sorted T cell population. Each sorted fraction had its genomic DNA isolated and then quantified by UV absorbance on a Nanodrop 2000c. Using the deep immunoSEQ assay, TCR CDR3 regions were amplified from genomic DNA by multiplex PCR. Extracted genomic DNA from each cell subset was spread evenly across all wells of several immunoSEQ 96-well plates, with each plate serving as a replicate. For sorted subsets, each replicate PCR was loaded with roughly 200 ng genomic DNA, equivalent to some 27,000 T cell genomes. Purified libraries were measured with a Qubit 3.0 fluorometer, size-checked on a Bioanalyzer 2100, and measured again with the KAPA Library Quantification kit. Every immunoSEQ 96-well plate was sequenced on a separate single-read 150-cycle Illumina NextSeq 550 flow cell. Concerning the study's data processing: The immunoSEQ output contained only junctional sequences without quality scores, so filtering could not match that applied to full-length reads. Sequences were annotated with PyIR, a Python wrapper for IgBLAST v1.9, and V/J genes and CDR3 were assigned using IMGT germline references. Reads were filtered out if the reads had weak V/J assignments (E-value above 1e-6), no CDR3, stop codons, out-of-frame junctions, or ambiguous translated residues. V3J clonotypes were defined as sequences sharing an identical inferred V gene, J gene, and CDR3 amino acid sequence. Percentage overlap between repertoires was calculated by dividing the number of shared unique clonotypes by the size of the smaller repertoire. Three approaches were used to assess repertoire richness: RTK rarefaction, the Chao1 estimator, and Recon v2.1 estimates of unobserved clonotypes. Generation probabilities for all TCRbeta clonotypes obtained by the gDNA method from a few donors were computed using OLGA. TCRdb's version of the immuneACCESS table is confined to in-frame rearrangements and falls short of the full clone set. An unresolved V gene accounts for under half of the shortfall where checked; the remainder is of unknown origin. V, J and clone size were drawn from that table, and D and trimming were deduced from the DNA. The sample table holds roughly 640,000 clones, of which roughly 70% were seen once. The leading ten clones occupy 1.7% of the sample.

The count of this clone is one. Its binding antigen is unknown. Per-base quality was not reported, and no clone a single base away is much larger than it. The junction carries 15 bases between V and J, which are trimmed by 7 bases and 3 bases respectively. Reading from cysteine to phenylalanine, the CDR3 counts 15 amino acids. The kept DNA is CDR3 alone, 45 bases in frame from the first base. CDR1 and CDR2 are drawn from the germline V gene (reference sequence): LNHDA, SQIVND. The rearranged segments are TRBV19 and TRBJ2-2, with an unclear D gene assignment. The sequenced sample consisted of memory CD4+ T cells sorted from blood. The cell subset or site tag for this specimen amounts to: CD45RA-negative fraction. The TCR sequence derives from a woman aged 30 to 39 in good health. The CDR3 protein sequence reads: CASTMSFSYTGELFF. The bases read TGTGCCAGTACCATGTCCTTCAGTTACACCGGGGAGCTGTTTTTT.